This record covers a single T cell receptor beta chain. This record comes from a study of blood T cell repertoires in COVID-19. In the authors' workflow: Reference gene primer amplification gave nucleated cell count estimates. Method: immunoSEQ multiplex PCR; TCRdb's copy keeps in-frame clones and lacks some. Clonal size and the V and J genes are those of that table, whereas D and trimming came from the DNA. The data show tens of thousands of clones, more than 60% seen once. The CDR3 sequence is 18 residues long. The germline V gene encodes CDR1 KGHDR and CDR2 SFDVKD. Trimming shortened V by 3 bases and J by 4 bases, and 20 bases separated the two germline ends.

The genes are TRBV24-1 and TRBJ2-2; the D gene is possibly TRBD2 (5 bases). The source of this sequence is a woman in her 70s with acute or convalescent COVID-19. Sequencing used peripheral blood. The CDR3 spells CATSDPPGRFGITGELFF. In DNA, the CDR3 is TGTGCCACCAGTGATCCCCCTGGCAGATTCGGGATCACCGGGGAGCTGTTTTTT.